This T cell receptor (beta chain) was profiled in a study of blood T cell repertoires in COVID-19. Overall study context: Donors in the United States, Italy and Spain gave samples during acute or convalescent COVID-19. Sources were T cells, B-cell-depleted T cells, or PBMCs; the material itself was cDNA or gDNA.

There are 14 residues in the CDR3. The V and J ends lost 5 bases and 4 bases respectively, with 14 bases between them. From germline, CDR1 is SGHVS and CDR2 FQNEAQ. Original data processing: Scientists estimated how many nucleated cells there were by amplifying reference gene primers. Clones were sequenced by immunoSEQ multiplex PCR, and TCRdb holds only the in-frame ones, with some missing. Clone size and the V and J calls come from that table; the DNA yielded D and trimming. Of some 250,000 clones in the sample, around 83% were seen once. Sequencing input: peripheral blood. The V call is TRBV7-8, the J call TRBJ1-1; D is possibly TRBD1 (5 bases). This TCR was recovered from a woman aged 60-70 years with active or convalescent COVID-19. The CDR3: CASSLRRGSTEAFF. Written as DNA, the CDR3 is TGTGCCAGCAGCCTACGGCGGGGGAGCACTGAAGCTTTCTTT.